The present entry profiles one TCR beta chain with its context. The antigen it binds to is not known. No clone much larger than this one lies a single base away; base qualities are absent. These data are taken from a study of blood T cell repertoires in COVID-19 (TCRdb year 2020). Notes on the research overall: The collaborator samples originated in the United States, Italy and Spain and spanned the acute and convalescent phases of COVID-19. The material from the prospective study consisted of cDNA or gDNA derived from T cells, B-cell-depleted T cells, or PBMCs. The dataset comprised deeply sampled blood TCRbeta repertoires from subjects exposed to, actively infected with, or recovered from COVID-19. The repertoires were made available in a free public database intended to serve as a resource for research on the immune response to SARS-CoV-2. Samples were obtained from the ongoing ImmuneRACE study (first 160 participants) and from about 1,300 subjects provided by 6 global collaborators. The sample metadata nearly always contained a de-identified subject ID, COVID-19 status, age in years and sex. Where available, HLA class I and class II types were obtained from metadata supplied by the sample provider rather than from assay-based typing. Paper-wide results and their limitations: The quantity of clinical and demographic metadata differed by source and by participant and was supplied without curation.

Collaborating institutions collected whole blood in K2EDTA tubes following their own protocols. For TCRbeta analysis, collaborators shipped samples in one of three forms: frozen whole blood, isolated PBMCs, or DNA extracted from either of those sample types. TCRbeta CDR3 regions were amplified from genomic DNA using the immunoSEQ Assay, a bias-controlled multiplex PCR. In the paper's pipeline: The number of nucleated cells in each sample was estimated from the amplification of reference gene primers within the assay. To quantify the absolute abundance of each unique TCRbeta CDR3 rearrangement, sequence reads were collapsed and filtered. For each sample, productive Simpson clonality was calculated as the square root of Simpson's diversity index over productive rearrangements. TCRdb took this table from immuneACCESS and kept in-frame rearrangements with V and J called. Such tables lack part of the clones; where checked against another copy, unresolved V genes explain under half of the gap, and the rest is unexplained. V, J and clone size derive from that table, while D and trimming were established from the DNA sequence. This sample is represented by hundreds of thousands of clones; approximately 85% of them were singletons. In total, the top ten clones hold just over 7% of the sample.

V is pruned by 7 bases and J by 5 bases, leaving 10 bases of the junction without a gene match. Measured from the cysteine to the phenylalanine, the CDR3 is 14 residues long. Kept here is only the CDR3 DNA, which spans 42 bases and is read in frame from base 1. Reading the germline V gene (reference sequence) gives CDR1 LNHDA and CDR2 SQIVND. The sequence derives from a human donor in a cohort sampled during active COVID-19. The rearranged segments are TRBV19 and TRBJ1-2; a stretch of 7 junction bases matches TRBD1. Sequencing was performed on peripheral blood. The CDR3 has the sequence CASTTDRVSYGYTF. The bases are TGTGCCAGTACCACCGACAGGGTTTCATATGGCTACACCTTC.